This T cell receptor beta chain emerged from a study of T cell responses to AZD1222 COVID-19 vaccine. Study-wide findings and caveats: Clonal diversity was possibly underestimated, and white British individuals and females predominated among donors.

Here immunoSEQ multiplex PCR was the method, and the copy in TCRdb shows in-frame clones only, minus some. The data contain approximately 80,000 clones, around 80% of them singletons. Of note for this clone: Antigen: not known.

The germline V gene has CDR1 MNHEY and CDR2 SVGAGI. V lost 7 bases and J lost 9, with 13 bases in between. The CDR3 loop spans 13 amino acids. The J gene is TRBJ1-6, the V gene TRBV6-5; D remains unclear. The specimen comprised peripheral blood, sampled on day 0 of AZD1222 vaccination. The receptor comes from an adult in good health. CDR3 residues: CASTQERGSPLHF. The CDR3 DNA sequence: TGTGCCAGCACTCAGGAGCGGGGTTCACCCCTCCACTTT.